Below, 7 T cell receptor beta chains from the same sample are listed, as sequenced in a study of monozygotic twins with inflammatory bowel disease. TCRdb re-analyzed the 5' RACE reads; it lists each CDR3 protein once, without DNA. The data show under 350,000 distinct CDR3 sequences, and the top ten clones hold less than 6.5%. The sequenced sample was blood. All receptors come from a human donor with ulcerative colitis or Crohn's disease, or a healthy co-twin of an affected twin (not recorded which).

V usage is TRBV24-1 and J usage is TRBJ2-1; TCRdb gives TRBD2 as the D gene, but with no DNA this cannot be confirmed. CDR1 is KGHDR, CDR2 SFDVKD, per germline. The CDR3 runs 20 residues. CDR3 loop: CATSDLASGGSRSIFNEQFF.

The V and J genes are TRBV7-7 and TRBJ2-3; the TCRdb call, TRBD2, lacks DNA for checking. The CDR3 covers 19 residues. CDR1 and CDR2 (germline): SSHAT, FNYEAQ (reference sequence). CDR3 protein: CASSSNSGTSGQNTDTQYF.

The chain carries TRBV12-5 and TRBJ2-5; TCRdb's assignment of TRBD1 cannot be checked, as there is no DNA. In germline, CDR1 is LGHNT, CDR2 FRNRAP. CDR3 length equals 16 residues. The CDR3 region is CASGLVYQGGSETQYF. Full variable domain (remainder filled in from reference TRBV12-5 and TRBJ2-5): DARVTQTPRHKVTEMGQEVTMRCQPILGHNTVFWYRQTMMQGLELLAYFRNRAPLDDSGMPKDRFSAEMPDATLATLKIQPSEPRDSAVYFCASGLVYQGGSETQYFGPGTRLLVL.

The chain carries TRBV12-3 or TRBV12-4 and TRBJ2-2; TCRdb returns TRBD1, unconfirmable since there is no DNA. The CDR3 has 16 residues. CDR3 sequence reads: CASSLPGAYGTGELFF.

The chain has TRBV7-2 and TRBJ2-7; with no DNA, the TCRdb D assignment of TRBD2 cannot be verified. This CDR3 has 16 residues. Germline CDR1 SGHTA, CDR2 FQGNSA. CDR3 protein: CASSLGTGTQTYEQYF.

This sequence joins TRBV6-2 or TRBV6-3 and TRBJ2-1; TCRdb's D gene call, TRBD1, goes unchecked for lack of DNA. The CDR3 totals 15 residues. The germline V gene encodes CDR1 MNHEY and CDR2 SVGEGT. CDR3: CASSYFQGGYNEQFF.

The CDR3 reads CATSDLLKTAGELFF. The V and J genes are TRBV24-1 and TRBJ2-2. Germline CDR1 and CDR2: KGHDR and SFDVKD. This CDR3 has 15 amino acids.